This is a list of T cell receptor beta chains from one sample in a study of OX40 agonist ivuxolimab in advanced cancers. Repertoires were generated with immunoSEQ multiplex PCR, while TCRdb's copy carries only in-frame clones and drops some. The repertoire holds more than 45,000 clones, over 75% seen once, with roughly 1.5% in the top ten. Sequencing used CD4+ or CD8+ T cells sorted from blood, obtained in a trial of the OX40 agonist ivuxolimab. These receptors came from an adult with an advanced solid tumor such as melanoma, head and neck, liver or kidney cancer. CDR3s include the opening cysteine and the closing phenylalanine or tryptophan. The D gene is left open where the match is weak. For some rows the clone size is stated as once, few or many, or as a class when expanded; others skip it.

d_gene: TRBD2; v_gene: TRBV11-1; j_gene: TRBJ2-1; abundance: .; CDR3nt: TGTGCCAGCAGTGCCGGGGGGGCATCCTACAATGAGCAGTTCTTC; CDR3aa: CASSAGGASYNEQFF
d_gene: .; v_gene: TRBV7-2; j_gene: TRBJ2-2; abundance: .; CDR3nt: TGTGCCAGCAGCTTAGAGGGCGGGGCTTACACCGGGGAGCTGTTTTTT; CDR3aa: CASSLEGGAYTGELFF
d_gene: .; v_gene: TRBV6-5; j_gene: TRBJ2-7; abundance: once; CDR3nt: TGTGCCAGCTCTAAAGGGGGGATGGTCGACGAGCAGTACTTC; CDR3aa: CASSKGGMVDEQYF
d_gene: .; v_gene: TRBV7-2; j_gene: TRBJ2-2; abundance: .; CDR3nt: TGTGCCAGCAGCTGGGTAACTTCCGGGGAGCTGTTTTTT; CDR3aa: CASSWVTSGELFF
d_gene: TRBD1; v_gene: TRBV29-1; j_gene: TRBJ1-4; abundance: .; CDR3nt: TGCAGCGTTGACGGACAGGGGGGAGAAAAACTGTTTTTT; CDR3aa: CSVDGQGGEKLFF
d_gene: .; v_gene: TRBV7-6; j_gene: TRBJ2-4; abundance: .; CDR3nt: TGTGCCAGCAGCTTGCAGGGAGCGAACATTCAGTACTTC; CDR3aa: CASSLQGANIQYF
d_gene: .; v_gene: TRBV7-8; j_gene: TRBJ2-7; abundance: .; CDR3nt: TGTGCCAGCAGCTTAGAGGTGGGGCCGTCCTACGAGCAGTACTTC; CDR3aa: CASSLEVGPSYEQYF
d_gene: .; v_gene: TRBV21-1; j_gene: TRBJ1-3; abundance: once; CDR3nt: TGTGCCAGCAGCAAAGGCGGGGGGCCGGCAAACACCATATATTTT; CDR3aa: CASSKGGGPANTIYF
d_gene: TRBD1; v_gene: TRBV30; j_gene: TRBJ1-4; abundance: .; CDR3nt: TGTGCCTGGAAATTCGGGGACAGGGAAAAACTGTTTTTT; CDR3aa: CAWKFGDREKLFF
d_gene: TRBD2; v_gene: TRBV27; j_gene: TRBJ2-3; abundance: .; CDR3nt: TGTGCCAGCAGTACCGGGACTAGCGCCTTTGCTAGCACAGATACGCAGTATTTT; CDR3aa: CASSTGTSAFASTDTQYF
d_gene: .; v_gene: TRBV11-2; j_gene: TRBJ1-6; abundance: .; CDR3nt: TGTGCCAGCAGCTTATCCCCAGGGAATTCACCCCTCCACTTT; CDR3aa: CASSLSPGNSPLHF
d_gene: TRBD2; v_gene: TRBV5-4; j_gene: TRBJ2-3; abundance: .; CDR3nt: TGTGCCAGCAGCTTGGCCAGCGGGAGGGCCACTAGCACAGATACGCAGTATTTT; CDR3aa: CASSLASGRATSTDTQYF
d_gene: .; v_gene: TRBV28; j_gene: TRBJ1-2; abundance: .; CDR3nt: TGTGCCAGCAGTTTAAATGCGGGCTGGGGCTATGGCTACACCTTC; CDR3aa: CASSLNAGWGYGYTF
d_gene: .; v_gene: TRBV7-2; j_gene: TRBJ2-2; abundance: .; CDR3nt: TGTGCCAGCAGCTATACGGCAGGGGGGCGGGGGGAGCTGTTTTTT; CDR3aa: CASSYTAGGRGELFF
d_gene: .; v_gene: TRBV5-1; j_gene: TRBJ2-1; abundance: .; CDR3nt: TGCGCCAGCAGCTTGAACGCAGCGGAGATCTACAATGAGCAGTTCTTC; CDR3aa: CASSLNAAEIYNEQFF
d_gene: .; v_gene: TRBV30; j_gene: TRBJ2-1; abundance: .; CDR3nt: TGTGCCGGTTTGACACCATACAATGAGCAGTTCTTC; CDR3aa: CAGLTPYNEQFF
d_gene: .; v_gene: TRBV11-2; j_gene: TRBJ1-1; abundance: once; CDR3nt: TGTGCCAGCAGCTTAGTAGGTGGGGCTGGCACTGAAGCTTTCTTT; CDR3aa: CASSLVGGAGTEAFF
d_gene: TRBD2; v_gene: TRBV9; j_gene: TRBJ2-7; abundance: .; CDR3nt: TGTGCCAGCAGCCCCAGTGGGGGGGATCTAGGCTACGAGCAGTACTTC; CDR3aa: CASSPSGGDLGYEQYF
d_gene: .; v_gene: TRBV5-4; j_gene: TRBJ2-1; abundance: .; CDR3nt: TGTGCCAGCAGCTTGGGTTACTCCTACAATGAGCAGTTCTTC; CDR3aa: CASSLGYSYNEQFF
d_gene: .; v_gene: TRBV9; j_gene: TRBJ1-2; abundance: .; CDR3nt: TGTGCCAGCAGCGTAGACACAGCCTATGGCTACACCTTC; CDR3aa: CASSVDTAYGYTF
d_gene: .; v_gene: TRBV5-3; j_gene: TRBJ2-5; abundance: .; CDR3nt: TGTGCCAGAAGCTTGGACGGAGAGACCCAGTACTTC; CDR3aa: CARSLDGETQYF
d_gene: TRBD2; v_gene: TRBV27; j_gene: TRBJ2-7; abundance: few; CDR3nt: TGTGCCAGCAGTTTACCTAGCGGTGGGCCCTACGAGCAGTACTTC; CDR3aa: CASSLPSGGPYEQYF
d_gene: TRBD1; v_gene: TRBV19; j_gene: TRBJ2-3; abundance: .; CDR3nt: TGTGCCAGTAGTATTCGGACAGGGTCCTACTCAGATACGCAGTATTTT; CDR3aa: CASSIRTGSYSDTQYF
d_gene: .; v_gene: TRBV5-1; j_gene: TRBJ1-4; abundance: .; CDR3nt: TGCGCCAGCAGCTTGGCGAGGGGAGGGGATGAAAAACTGTTTTTT; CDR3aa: CASSLARGGDEKLFF
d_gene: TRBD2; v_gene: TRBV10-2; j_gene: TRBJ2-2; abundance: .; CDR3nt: TGCGCCAGCAGTGATGGGAGCGGGAGGGCCGGCACCGGGGAGCTGTTTTTT; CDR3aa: CASSDGSGRAGTGELFF
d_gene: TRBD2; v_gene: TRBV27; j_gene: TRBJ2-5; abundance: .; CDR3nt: TGTGCCAGCAGTTTGGGCGGGAGTCGGGAGACCCAGTACTTC; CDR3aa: CASSLGGSRETQYF
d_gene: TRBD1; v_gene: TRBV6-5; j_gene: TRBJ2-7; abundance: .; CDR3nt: TGTGCCAGCAGAGAACGGGACAGGGGCTACGAGCAGTACTTC; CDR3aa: CASRERDRGYEQYF
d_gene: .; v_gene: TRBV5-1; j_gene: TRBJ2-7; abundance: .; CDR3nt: TGCGCCAGCAGCCCGGAAGGACTATACGAGCAGTACTTC; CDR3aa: CASSPEGLYEQYF
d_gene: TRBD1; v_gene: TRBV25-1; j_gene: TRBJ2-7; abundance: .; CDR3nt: TGTGCCAGCAGTGGATCTCGTACAGGGGTAGGGTACGAGCAGTACTTC; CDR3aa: CASSGSRTGVGYEQYF
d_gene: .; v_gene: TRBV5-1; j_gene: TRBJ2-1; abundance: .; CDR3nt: TGCGCCAGCAGCTTGTACGGGAGTCCCTCCTACAATGAGCAGTTCTTC; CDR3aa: CASSLYGSPSYNEQFF
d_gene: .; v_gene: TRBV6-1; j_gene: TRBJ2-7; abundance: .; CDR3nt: TGTGCCACCCTAAACCCTCCGGACTACGAGCAGTACTTC; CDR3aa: CATLNPPDYEQYF
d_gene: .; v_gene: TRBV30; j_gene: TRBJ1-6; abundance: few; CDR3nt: TGTGCCTGGACTGTTTGGGAGGGCTCACCCCTCCACTTT; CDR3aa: CAWTVWEGSPLHF
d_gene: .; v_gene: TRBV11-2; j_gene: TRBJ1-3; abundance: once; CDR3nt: TGTGCCAGCAGCTACGGCGGGTTCCCTGGAAACACCATATATTTT; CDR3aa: CASSYGGFPGNTIYF
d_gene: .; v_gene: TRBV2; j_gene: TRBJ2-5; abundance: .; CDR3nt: TGTGCCAGCAGTGGTGGTCCAGAGATAGACTACCAAGAGACCCAGTACTTC; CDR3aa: CASSGGPEIDYQETQYF
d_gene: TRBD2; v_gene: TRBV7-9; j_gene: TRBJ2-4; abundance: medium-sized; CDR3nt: TGTGCCAGCAGCCCACGGGGGGAAGCCAAAAACATTCAGTACTTC; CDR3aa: CASSPRGEAKNIQYF
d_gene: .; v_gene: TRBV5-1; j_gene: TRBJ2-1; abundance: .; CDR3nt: TGCGCCAGCAGCTCTTCCGGTACACCCGAGCAGTTCTTC; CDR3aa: CASSSSGTPEQFF
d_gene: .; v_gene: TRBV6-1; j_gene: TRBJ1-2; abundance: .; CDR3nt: TGTGCCAGCAGTGAACAAATCGGGACCCTTCGTGGCTACACCTTC; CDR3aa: CASSEQIGTLRGYTF
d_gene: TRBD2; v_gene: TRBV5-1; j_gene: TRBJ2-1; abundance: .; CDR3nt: TGCGCCAGCAGCTCTACTAGCGGGGGTTACAATGAGCAGTTCTTC; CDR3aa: CASSSTSGGYNEQFF
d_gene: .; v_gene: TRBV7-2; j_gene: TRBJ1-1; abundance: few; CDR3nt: TGTGCCAGCAGCTTGCAGGGAGGCACTGAAGCTTTCTTT; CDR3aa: CASSLQGGTEAFF
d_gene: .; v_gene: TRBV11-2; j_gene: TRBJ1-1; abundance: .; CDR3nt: TGTGCCAGCAGCTTAGCAGGCACCTTGAACACTGAAGCTTTCTTT; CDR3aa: CASSLAGTLNTEAFF
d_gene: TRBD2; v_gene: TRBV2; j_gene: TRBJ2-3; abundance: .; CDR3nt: TGTGCTGGGCGGATTGGGAGGGCCGCAGATACGCAGTATTTT; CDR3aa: CAGRIGRAADTQYF
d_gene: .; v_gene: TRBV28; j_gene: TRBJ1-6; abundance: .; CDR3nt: TGTGCCAGCGGGGGGGGCTCCTATAATTCACCCCTCCACTTT; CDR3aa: CASGGGSYNSPLHF
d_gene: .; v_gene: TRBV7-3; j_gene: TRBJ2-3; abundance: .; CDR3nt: TGTGCCAGCAGCTTAGGCGGCAGGGCAGCAGATACGCAGTATTTT; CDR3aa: CASSLGGRAADTQYF
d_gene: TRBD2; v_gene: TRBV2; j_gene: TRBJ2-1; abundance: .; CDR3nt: TGTGCCAGCAGTGAACTCGCGGGAGTGTACCAGGGTCCCCAGTTCTTC; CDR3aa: CASSELAGVYQGPQFF
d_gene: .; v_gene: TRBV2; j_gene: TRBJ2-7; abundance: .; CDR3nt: TGTGCCAGCAGTGAAGCGCTTGATCCCTACGAGCAGTACTTC; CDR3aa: CASSEALDPYEQYF
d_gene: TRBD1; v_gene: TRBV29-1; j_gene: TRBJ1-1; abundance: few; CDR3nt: TGCAGCGTAACGGGACAGGGGATGGGTGAAGCTTTCTTT; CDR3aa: CSVTGQGMGEAFF
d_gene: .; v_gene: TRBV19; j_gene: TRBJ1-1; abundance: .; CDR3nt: TGTGCCAGTAGTAATCGGGGGCTATGGGCCGTGAACACTGAAGCTTTCTTT; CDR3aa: CASSNRGLWAVNTEAFF
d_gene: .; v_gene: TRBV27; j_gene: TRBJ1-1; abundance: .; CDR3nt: TGTGCCAGCAATGGGGGCGCCTCCACTGAAGCTTTCTTT; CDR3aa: CASNGGASTEAFF
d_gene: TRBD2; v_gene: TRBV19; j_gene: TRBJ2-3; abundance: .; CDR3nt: TGTGCCAGTAGTATGAGCGGGGCTAGCACAGATACGCAGTATTTT; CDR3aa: CASSMSGASTDTQYF